This paragraph covers one T cell receptor (beta chain) sequence. This sample was included in a study of technical replicates of blood from a few donors. Germline V gene lookup returns CDR1 MNHNY and CDR2 SVGAGI (reference sequence). The CDR3 is made up of 15 amino acids. V lost 4 bases to trimming and J lost 3 bases; unmatched junction nucleotides: 8. Data came from immunoSEQ multiplex PCR; TCRdb stores just in-frame clones and leaves some out. The table lists some 82,000 clones, about 97% of them singletons. This clonotype was obtained from a human donor in good health. The rearrangement joins TRBV6-6 to TRBJ1-1; 7 nucleotides match TRBD1. Sequencing used T cells isolated from PBMCs. The CDR3 nucleotides read TGTGCCAGCAGTTTGTACAGGGGAGAGCACACTGAAGCTTTCTTT. It codes for CASSLYRGEHTEAFF.